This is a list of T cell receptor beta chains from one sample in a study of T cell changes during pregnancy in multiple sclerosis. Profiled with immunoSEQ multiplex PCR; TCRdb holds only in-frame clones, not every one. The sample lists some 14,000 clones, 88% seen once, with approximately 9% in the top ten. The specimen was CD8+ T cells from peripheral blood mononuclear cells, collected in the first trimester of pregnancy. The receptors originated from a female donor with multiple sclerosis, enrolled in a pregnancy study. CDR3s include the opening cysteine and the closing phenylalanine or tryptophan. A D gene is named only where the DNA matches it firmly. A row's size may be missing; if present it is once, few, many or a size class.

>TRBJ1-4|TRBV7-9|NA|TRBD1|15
TGTGCCAGCAGCCCCCCCAGGGGGCTGGCTGAAAAACTGTTTTTT
CASSPPRGLAEKLFF
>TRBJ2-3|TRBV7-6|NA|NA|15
TGTGCCAGCAGCTTAGTCCCCAGGAGCACAGATACGCAGTATTTT
CASSLVPRSTDTQYF
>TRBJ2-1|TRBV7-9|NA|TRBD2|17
TGTGCCAGCAGCCCCAAGTCGTCGGGACTAGCGTTCAATGAGCAGTTCTTC
CASSPKSSGLAFNEQFF
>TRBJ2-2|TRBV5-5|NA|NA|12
TGTGCCAGCCCAGGGGCGGAGGGGGAGCTGTTTTTT
CASPGAEGELFF
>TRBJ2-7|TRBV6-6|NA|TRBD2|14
TGTGCCACCCAGGGCGGGGGGGCCGAGTACGAGCAGTACTTC
CATQGGGAEYEQYF
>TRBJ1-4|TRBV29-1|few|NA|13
TGCAGCGTCATATCTCGCCCGGATGAAAAACTGTTTTTT
CSVISRPDEKLFF
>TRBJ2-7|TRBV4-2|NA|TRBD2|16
TGTGCCAGCAGCCAAGATTCGGGGGGGGGATCCTACGAGCAGTACTTC
CASSQDSGGGSYEQYF
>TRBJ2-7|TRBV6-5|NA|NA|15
TGTGCCAGCAGTTACTCGAACCAGGTCCCCTACGAGCAGTACTTC
CASSYSNQVPYEQYF
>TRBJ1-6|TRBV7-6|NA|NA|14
TGTGCCAGCAGTCAAGGGGTTGGCAATTCACCCCTCCACTTT
CASSQGVGNSPLHF
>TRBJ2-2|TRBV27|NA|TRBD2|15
TGTGCCAGCAGTCTCTTTGCGGGAGTCACCGGGGAGCTGTTTTTT
CASSLFAGVTGELFF
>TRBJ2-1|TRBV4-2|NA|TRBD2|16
TGTGCCAGCAGCCAAGGGACTAGCGGGGGGGCCAATGAGCAGTTCTTC
CASSQGTSGGANEQFF
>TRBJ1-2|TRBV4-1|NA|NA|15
TGCGCCAGCAGCCAAGAGGGAGGGTGGGGCTATGGCTACACCTTC
CASSQEGGWGYGYTF
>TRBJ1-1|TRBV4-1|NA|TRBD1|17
TGCGCCAGCAGCCAGAAGGGACAGGGGATTATGAACACTGAAGCTTTCTTT
CASSQKGQGIMNTEAFF
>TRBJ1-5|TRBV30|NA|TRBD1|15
TGTGCCTGGAAGACAGGGAGGACTAGCAATCAGCCCCAGCATTTT
CAWKTGRTSNQPQHF
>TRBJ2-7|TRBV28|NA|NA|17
TGTGCCAGCAGCGACTCACAGGGAATTTTAATTTCCTACGAGCAGTACTTC
CASSDSQGILISYEQYF
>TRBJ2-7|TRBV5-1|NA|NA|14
TGCGCCAGCAGCTTGGGAGTCGGGGACTACGAGCAGTACTTC
CASSLGVGDYEQYF
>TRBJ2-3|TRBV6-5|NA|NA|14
TGTGCCAGCAGCGGACTGGCTGTCACAGATACGCAGTATTTT
CASSGLAVTDTQYF
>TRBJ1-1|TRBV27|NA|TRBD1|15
TGTGCCAGCAGTTTCTACAGGGGGGGGAACACTGAAGCTTTCTTT
CASSFYRGGNTEAFF
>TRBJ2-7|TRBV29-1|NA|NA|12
TGCAGCGTCCGGAGACAGTCCTACGAGCAGTACTTC
CSVRRQSYEQYF
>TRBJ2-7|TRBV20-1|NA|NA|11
TGCAGTGCTAGAGATAACTACGAGCAGTACTTC
CSARDNYEQYF
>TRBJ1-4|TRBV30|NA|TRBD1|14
TGTGCCTGGAGTGTACGGGACAGATGGGAAAAACTGTTTTTT
CAWSVRDRWEKLFF
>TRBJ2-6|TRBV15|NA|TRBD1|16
TGTGCCACCAGCAGGGACAGGGGGTCTGGGGCCAACGTCCTGACTTTC
CATSRDRGSGANVLTF
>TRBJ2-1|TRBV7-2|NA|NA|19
TGTGCCAGCAGCCTTGAGGGGGGGGTAAGACAGGGGCTTTACAATGAGCAGTTCTTC
CASSLEGGVRQGLYNEQFF
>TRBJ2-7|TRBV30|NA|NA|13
TGTGCCTGGAGTTTGGACAGATTGAGCGAGCAGTACTTC
CAWSLDRLSEQYF
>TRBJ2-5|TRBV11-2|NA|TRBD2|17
TGTGCCAGCAGCCGGGGCAGCGGGGGTACCCGGGGGGAGACCCAGTACTTC
CASSRGSGGTRGETQYF
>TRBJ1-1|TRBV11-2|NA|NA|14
TGTGCCAGCAGCTTTGGGTGGGGGGGCACTGAAGCTTTCTTT
CASSFGWGGTEAFF
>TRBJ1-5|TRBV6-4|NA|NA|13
TGTGCCAGCAGTGAGGAGGGCAATCAGCCCCAGCATTTT
CASSEEGNQPQHF
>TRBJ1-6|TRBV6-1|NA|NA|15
TGTGCCAGCAGTGAAGGGGCAGGGGATAATTCACCCCTCCACTTT
CASSEGAGDNSPLHF
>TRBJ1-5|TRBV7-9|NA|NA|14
TGTGCCAGCAGCTTGGGGGGTGGCAATCAGCCCCAGCATTTT
CASSLGGGNQPQHF
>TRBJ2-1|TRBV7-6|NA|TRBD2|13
TGTGTCAGCAGCTCGGGACTAACCCCGGAGCAGTTCTTC
CVSSSGLTPEQFF
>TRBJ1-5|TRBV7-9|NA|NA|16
TGTGCCAGCAGCTTAGGCTCGGAGGCAGCCAATCAGCCCCAGCATTTT
CASSLGSEAANQPQHF
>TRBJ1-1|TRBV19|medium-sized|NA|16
TGTGCCAGTAGTAGAAGTCTCGCGGGGGGCGAGTTCTGGACTTTCTTT
CASSRSLAGGEFWTFF
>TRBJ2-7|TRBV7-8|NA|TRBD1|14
TGTGCCAGCAGCCCTACAGGGGGCGGCTACGAGCAGTACTTC
CASSPTGGGYEQYF
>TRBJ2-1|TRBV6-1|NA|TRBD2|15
TGTGCCAGCAGTGAACTAGCGGGCTCCTACAATGAGCAGTTCTTC
CASSELAGSYNEQFF
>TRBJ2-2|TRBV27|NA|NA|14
TGTGCCAGCAGTCCCCTCCAGGGGCCCGGGGAGCTGTTTTTT
CASSPLQGPGELFF
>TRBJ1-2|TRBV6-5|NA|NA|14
TGTGCCAGCAGTTCCATACTCTTCGGGGATGGCTACACCTTC
CASSSILFGDGYTF
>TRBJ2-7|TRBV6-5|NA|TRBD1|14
TGTGCCAGCAGTCTCTGGACAGGCGCCTACGAGCAGTACTTC
CASSLWTGAYEQYF
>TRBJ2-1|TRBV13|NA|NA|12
TGTGCCAGCAGCTTCGAGTACAATGAGCAGTTCTTC
CASSFEYNEQFF
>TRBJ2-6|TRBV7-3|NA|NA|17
TGTGCCAGCAGCTTAGGCCAGGGTTTCTCTGGGGCCAACGTCCTGACTTTC
CASSLGQGFSGANVLTF
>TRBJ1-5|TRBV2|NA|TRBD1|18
TGTGCCAGCAGTCAACCCGGGACAGGGAAAAATAGCAATCAGCCCCAGCATTTT
CASSQPGTGKNSNQPQHF
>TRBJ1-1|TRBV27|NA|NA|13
TGTGCCAGCAGTTTTGTTGATGACACTGAGGCTTTCTTT
CASSFVDDTEAFF
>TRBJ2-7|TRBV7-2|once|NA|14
TGTGCCAGCAGCCCCTTGGCCAGGGGTGGCGAGCAGTACTTC
CASSPLARGGEQYF
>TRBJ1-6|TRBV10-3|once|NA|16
TGTGCCATCAATGGGGTTATCTCGGGGGAAAATTCACCCCTCCACTTT
CAINGVISGENSPLHF
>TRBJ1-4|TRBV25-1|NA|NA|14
TGTGCCAGCAGTGACAGGGCTTATGGGGAAAAACTGTTTTTT
CASSDRAYGEKLFF
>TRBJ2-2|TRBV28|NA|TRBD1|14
TGTGCCAGCAGCAGACAGGGCGGTACCGGGGAGCTGTTTTTT
CASSRQGGTGELFF
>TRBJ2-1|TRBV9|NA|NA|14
TGTGCCAGCAGCGTAGATGAGACAGTCAATGAGCAGTTCTTC
CASSVDETVNEQFF
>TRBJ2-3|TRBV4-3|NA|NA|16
TGCGCCAGCAGCCAAGACCCGGGGGGCGAGGCAGATACGCAGTATTTT
CASSQDPGGEADTQYF
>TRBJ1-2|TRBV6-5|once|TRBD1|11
TGTGCCAGTGGGACAGCGTTTGGCTACACCTTC
CASGTAFGYTF
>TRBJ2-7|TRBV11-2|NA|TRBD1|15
TGTGCCAGCAGCTTAGGACAGGGGATAGCCTACGAGCAGTACTTC
CASSLGQGIAYEQYF
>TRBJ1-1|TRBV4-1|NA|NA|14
TGCGCCAGCAGCAGTTGGGCCGTGAACACTGAAGCTTTCTTT
CASSSWAVNTEAFF
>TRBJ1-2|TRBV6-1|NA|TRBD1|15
TGTGCCAGCAGTGAAGCGGACAGGTTCGGTGGCGGCTACACCTTC
CASSEADRFGGGYTF
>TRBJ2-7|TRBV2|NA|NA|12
TGTGCCAGCAGAGAAACAGGTCTCGAGCAGTACTTC
CASRETGLEQYF
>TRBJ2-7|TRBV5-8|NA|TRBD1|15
TGTGCCAGCAGCTTGTGGACAGGGGTTATGGACGAGCAGTACTTC
CASSLWTGVMDEQYF
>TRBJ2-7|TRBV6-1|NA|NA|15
TGTGCCAGCAGTGATAATCCCGGGTCCGCCTACGAGCAGTACTTC
CASSDNPGSAYEQYF
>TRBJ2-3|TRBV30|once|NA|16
TGTGCCTGGAGTACCACTGGGCCCGGGGGTGGCGATACGCAGTATTTT
CAWSTTGPGGGDTQYF
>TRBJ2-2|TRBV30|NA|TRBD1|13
TGTGCCTGGAACAGGGGGAACACCGGGGAGCTGTTTTTT
CAWNRGNTGELFF
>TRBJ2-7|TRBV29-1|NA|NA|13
TGCAGCGTTTCCTCAGACAGGTCCTACGAGCAGTACTTC
CSVSSDRSYEQYF
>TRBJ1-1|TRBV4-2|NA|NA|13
TGTGCCAGCAGCTTTGGGGGGGACACTGAAGCTTTCTTT
CASSFGGDTEAFF